This T cell receptor beta chain was identified in a study of T cell responses to AZD1222 COVID-19 vaccine. The germline CDR1 and CDR2 sequences are LNHDA and SQIVND (reference sequence). This CDR3 is built from 13 residues. J lost 6 bases, V lost 9 bases, and 8 bases had no gene match. Regarding the study as a whole: Dominant at 160-218 and 743-854, vaccine-associated CD4 TCRs also spanned spike.

About this clone: The target antigen is unknown.

Profiled with immunoSEQ multiplex PCR; TCRdb holds only in-frame clones, not every one. The sample yields more than 100,000 clones, approximately 84% seen once. The sequenced sample was peripheral blood, obtained on day 0 of AZD1222 vaccination. This sequence originates from an adult in good health. The rearrangement links TRBV19 to TRBJ2-3; 8 nucleotides align to TRBD2. CDR3 coding DNA: TGTGCCAGCGAGCGGGAGTGGTCGGATACGCAGTATTTT. Protein sequence: CASEREWSDTQYF. The full variable domain, completed using reference TRBV19 and TRBJ2-3, is DGGITQSPKYLFRKEGQNVTLSCEQNLNHDAMYWYRQDPGQGLRLIYYSQIVNDFQKGDIAEGYSVSREKKESFPLTVTSAQKNPTAFYLCASEREWSDTQYFGPGTRLTVL.